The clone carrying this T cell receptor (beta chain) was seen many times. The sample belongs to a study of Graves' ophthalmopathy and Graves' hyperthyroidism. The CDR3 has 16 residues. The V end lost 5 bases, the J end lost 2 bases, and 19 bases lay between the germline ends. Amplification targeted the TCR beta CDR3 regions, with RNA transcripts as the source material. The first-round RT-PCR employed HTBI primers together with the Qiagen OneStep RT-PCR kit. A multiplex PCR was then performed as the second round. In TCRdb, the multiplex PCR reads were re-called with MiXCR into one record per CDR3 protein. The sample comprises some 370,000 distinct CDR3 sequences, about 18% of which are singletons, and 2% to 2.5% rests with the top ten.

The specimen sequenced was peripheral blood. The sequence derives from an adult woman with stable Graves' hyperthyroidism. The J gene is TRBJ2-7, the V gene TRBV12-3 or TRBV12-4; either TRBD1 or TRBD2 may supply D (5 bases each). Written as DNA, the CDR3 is TGTGCCAGCAGTCCACAGGACTTTCCACTAACCTACGAGCAGTACTTC. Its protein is CASSPQDFPLTYEQYF.